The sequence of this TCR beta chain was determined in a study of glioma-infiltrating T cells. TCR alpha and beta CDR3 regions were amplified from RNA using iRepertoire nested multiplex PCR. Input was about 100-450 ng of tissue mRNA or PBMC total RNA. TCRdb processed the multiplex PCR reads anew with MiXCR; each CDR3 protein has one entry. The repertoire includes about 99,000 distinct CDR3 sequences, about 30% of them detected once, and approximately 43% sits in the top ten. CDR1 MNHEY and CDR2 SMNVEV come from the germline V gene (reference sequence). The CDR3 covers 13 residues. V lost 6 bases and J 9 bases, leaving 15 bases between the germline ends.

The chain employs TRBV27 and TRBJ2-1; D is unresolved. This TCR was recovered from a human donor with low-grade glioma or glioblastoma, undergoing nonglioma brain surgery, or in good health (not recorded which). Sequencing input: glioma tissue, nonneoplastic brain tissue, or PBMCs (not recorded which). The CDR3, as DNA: TGTGCCAGCAGCAGCCCCGCAGCTGGTGAGCAGTTCTTC. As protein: CASSSPAAGEQFF.